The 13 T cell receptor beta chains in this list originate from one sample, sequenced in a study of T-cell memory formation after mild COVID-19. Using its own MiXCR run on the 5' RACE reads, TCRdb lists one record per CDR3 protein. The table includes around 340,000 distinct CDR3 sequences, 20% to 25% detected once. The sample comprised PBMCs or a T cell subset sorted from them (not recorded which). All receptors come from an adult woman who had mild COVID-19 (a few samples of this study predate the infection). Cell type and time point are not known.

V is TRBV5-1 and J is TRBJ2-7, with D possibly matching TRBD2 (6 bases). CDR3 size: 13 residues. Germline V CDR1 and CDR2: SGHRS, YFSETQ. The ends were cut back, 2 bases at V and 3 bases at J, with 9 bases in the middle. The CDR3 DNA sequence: TGCGCCAGCAGCTTTCCGGGGGACTACGAGCAGTACTTC. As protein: CASSFPGDYEQYF.

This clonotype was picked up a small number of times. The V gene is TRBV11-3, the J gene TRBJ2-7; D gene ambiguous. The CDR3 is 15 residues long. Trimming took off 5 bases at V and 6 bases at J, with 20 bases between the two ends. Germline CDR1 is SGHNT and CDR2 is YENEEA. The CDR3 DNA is TGTGCCAGCAGCCCCCAAGTAGCATCTAGGGCCGAGCAGTACTTC. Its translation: CASSPQVASRAEQYF.

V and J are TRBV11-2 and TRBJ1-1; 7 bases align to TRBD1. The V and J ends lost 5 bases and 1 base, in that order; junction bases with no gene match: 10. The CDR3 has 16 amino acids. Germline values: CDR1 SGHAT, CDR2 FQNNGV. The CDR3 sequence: CASSLLEGAQNTEAFF. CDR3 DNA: TGTGCCAGCAGCCTGTTGGAGGGGGCGCAGAACACTGAAGCTTTCTTT.

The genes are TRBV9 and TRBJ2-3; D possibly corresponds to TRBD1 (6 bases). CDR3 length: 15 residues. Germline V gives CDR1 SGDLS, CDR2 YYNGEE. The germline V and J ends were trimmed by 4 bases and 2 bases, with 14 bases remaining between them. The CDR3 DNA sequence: TGTGCCAGCAGCCTATATACAGGGCCCACAGATACGCAGTATTTT. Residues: CASSLYTGPTDTQYF.

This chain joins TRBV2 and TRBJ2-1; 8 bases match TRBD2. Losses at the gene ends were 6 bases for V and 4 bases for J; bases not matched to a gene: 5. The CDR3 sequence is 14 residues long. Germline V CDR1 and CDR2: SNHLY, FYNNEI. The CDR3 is CASRTERGYNEQFF. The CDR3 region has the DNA TGTGCCAGCAGAACGGAGCGGGGGTACAATGAGCAGTTCTTC.

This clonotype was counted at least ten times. DNA for the CDR3: TGTGCCAGCAGCTTTCAGTTAGCTAGCACAGATACGCAGTATTTT. It codes for CASSFQLASTDTQYF. The genes are TRBV7-3 and TRBJ2-3; D is unclear. Germline V gene data show CDR1 as SGHTA and CDR2 as FQGTGA. Trimming removed 3 bases at V and 0 bases at J, with 10 bases between. This CDR3 is 15 amino acids long.

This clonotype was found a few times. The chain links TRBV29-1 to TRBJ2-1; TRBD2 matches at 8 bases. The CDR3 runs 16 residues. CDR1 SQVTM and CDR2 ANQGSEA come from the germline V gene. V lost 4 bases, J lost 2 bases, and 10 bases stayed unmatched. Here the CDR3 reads CSVGNKTGLAYNEQFF. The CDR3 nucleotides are TGCAGCGTTGGAAACAAGACGGGACTAGCCTACAATGAGCAGTTCTTC.

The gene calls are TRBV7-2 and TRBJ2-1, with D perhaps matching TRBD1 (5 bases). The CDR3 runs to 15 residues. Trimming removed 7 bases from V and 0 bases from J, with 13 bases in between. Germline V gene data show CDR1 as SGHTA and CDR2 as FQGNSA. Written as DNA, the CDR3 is TGTGCCAGCACCTGGGGCGTTCTCTCCTACAATGAGCAGTTCTTC. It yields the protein CASTWGVLSYNEQFF.

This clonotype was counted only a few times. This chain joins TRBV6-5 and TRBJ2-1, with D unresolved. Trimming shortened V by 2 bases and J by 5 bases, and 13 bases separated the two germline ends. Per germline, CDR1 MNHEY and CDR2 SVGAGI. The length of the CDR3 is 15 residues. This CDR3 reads CASSYLRTQDNEQFF. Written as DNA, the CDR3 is TGTGCCAGCAGTTACCTCCGGACCCAGGACAATGAGCAGTTCTTC.

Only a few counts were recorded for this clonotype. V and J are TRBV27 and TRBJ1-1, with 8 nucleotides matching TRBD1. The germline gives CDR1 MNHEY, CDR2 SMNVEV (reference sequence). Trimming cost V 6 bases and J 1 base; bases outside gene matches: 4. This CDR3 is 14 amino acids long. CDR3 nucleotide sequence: TGTGCCAGCAGGGAACAGGGGGGGAACACTGAAGCTTTCTTT. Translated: CASREQGGNTEAFF.

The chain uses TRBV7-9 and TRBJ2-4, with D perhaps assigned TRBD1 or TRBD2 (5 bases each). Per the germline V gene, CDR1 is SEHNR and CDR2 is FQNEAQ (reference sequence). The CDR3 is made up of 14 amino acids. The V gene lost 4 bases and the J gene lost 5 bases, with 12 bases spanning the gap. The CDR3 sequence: CASSWAGAENIQYF. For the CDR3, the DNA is TGTGCCAGCAGCTGGGCCGGGGCCGAAAACATTCAGTACTTC.

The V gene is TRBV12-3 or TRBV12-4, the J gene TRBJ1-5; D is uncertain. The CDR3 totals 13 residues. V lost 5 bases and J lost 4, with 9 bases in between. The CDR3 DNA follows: TGTGCCAGCAGTCGGGCAGATAATCAGCCCCAGCATTTT. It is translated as CASSRADNQPQHF.

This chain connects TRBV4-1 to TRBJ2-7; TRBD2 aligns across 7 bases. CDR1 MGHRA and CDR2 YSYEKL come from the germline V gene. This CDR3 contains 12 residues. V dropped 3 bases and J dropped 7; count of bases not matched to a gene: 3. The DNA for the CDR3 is TGCGCCAGCAGCCAGCCGGGGGGAGAGCAGTACTTC. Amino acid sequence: CASSQPGGEQYF.